The 3 T cell receptor beta chains below were found in one sample sequenced in a study of glioma-infiltrating T cells. Amplification of TCR alpha and beta CDR3 regions from RNA used iRepertoire nested multiplex PCR. TCRdb recomputed calls from the multiplex PCR reads with MiXCR, one row per CDR3 protein. This table holds around 130,000 distinct CDR3 sequences, around 25% found once. Material: glioma tissue, nonneoplastic brain tissue, or PBMCs (not recorded which). These receptors all come from a human donor with low-grade glioma or glioblastoma, undergoing nonglioma brain surgery, or in good health (not recorded which).

Turning to this clonotype: An end of the junction does not agree with germline; a read error may underlie this. The chain recombines TRBV27 with TRBJ1-5; the D gene is possibly TRBD1 (5 bases). The CDR3 sequence is 16 residues long. Germline assignment: CDR1 MNHEY and CDR2 SMNVEV (reference sequence). This chain's CDR3 is CATSETTGGYNQPQHF. The CDR3 nucleotides are TGTGCCACCAGTGAAACGACGGGGGGGTACAATCAGCCCCAGCATTTT.

The chain combines TRBV7-2 with TRBJ1-2; 8 nucleotides align to TRBD1. The trim removed 1 base at V and 8 bases at J, leaving 12 bases unmatched. The CDR3 consists of 16 residues. Germline CDR1 reads SGHTA; CDR2 reads FQGNSA. The chain's CDR3 is CASSLDRSRGPGGYTF. In nucleotides, the CDR3 is TGTGCCAGCAGCTTAGATAGAAGCAGGGGGCCTGGCGGCTACACCTTC.

The V and J genes are TRBV2 and TRBJ1-6; a weak D match, TRBD1 (5 bases). Trimming took off 10 bases at V and 9 bases at J, with 25 bases between the two ends. The CDR3 spans 16 residues. Germline values: CDR1 SNHLY, CDR2 FYNNEI. The CDR3 bases are TGTGCCACCGGGGTTAGGGACGTCGTTGGTAGTTCACCCCTCCACTTT. Its protein is CATGVRDVVGSSPLHF.